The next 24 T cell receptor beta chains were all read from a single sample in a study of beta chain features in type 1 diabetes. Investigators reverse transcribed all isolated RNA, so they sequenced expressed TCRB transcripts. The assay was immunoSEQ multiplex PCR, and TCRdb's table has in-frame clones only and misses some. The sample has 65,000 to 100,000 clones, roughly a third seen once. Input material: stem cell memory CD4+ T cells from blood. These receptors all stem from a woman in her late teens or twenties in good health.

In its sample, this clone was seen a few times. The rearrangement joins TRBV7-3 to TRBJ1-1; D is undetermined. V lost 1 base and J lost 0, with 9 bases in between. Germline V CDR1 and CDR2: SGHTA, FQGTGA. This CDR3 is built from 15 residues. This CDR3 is CASSLNGVMNTEAFF. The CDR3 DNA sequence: TGTGCCAGCAGCTTAAACGGGGTAATGAACACTGAAGCTTTCTTT.

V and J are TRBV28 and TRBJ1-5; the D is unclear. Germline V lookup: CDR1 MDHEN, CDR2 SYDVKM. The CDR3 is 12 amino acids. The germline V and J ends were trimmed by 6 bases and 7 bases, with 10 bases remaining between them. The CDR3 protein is CASSQLNQPQHF. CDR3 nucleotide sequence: TGTGCCAGCAGCCAACTAAACCAGCCCCAGCATTTT.

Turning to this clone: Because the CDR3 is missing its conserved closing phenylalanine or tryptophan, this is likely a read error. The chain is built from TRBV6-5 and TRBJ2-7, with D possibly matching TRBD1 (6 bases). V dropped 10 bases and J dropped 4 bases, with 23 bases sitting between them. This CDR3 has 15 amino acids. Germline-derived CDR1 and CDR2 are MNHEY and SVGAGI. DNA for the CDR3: TGTGCCACCCTCAGTTATAGTCAGGGGAGTTACGAGCAGTACATC. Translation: CATLSYSQGSYEQYI.

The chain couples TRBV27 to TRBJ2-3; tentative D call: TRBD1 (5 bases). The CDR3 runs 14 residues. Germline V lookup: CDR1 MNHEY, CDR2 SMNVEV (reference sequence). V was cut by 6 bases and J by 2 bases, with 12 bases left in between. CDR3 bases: TGTGCCAGCAGGGGGCCTGGGTACACAGATACGCAGTATTTT. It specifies CASRGPGYTDTQYF.

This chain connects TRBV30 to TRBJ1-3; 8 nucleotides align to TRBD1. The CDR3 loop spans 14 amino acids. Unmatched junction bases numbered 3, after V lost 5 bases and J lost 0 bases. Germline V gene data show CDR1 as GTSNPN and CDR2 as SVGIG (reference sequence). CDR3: CAWQTGASGNTIYF. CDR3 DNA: TGTGCCTGGCAGACAGGGGCCTCTGGAAACACCATATATTTT.

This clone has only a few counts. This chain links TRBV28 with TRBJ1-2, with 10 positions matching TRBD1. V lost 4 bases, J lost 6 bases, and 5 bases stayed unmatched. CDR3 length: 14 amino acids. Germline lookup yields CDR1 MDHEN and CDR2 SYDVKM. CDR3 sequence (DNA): TGTGCCAGCAGTTATTACGGGACAGGGGATGGCTACACCTTC. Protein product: CASSYYGTGDGYTF.

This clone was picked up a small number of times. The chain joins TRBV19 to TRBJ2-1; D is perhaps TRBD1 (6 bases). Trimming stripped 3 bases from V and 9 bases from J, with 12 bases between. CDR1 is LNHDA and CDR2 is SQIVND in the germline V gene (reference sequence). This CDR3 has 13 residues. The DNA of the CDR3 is TGTGCCAGTAGTATGCAGGGGTTGACTGAGCAGTTCTTC. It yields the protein CASSMQGLTEQFF.

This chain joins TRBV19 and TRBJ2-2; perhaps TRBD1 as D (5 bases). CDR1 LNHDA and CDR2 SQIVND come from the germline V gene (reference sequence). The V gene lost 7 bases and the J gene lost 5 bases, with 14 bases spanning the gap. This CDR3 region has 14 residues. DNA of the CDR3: TGTGCCAGTATAAACAGGCTTAGAACCGGGGAGCTGTTTTTT. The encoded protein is CASINRLRTGELFF.

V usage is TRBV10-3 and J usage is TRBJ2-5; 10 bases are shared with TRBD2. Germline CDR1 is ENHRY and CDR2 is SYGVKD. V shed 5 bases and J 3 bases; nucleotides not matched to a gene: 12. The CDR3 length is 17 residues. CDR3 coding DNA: TGTGCCATCAGTCCGGAGGCCAGCGGGAGGGCCGAAGAGACCCAGTACTTC. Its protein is CAISPEASGRAEETQYF.

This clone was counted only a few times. Written as DNA, the CDR3 is TGCGCCAGCAGCTTGGGACTAGCGGGATCTACAGATACGCAGTATTTT. It translates to CASSLGLAGSTDTQYF. The rearrangement uses TRBV5-1 and TRBJ2-3; 11 nucleotides align to TRBD2. This CDR3 spans 16 amino acids. Per the germline V gene, CDR1 is SGHRS and CDR2 is YFSETQ. With 0 bases clipped from V and 3 bases from J, the junction kept 3 bases outside the gene matches.

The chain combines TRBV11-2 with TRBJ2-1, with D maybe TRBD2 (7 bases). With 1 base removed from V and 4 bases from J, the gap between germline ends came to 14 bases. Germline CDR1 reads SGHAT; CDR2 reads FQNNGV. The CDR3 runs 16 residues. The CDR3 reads CASSLVVGGPYNEQFF. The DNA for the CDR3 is TGTGCCAGCAGCTTAGTTGTGGGGGGGCCGTACAATGAGCAGTTCTTC.

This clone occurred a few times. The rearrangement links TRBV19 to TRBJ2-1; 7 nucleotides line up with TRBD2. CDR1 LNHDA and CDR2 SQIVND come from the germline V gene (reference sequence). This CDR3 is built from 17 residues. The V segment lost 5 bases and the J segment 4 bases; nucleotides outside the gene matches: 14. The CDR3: CASSASYSGWTYNEQFF. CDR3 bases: TGTGCCAGTAGTGCGTCCTATAGCGGGTGGACTTACAATGAGCAGTTCTTC.

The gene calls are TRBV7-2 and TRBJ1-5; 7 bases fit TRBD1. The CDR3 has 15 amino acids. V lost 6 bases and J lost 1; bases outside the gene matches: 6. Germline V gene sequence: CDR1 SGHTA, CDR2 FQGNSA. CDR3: CASSTTGESNQPQHF. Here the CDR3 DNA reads TGTGCCAGCAGTACTACAGGGGAGAGCAATCAGCCCCAGCATTTT.

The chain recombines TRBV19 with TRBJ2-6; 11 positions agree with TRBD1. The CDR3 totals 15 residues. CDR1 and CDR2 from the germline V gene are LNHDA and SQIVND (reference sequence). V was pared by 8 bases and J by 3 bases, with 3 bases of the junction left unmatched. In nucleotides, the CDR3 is TGTGCCAGTGGACAGGGGGCGGGTGGGGCCAACGTCCTGACTTTC. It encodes CASGQGAGGANVLTF.

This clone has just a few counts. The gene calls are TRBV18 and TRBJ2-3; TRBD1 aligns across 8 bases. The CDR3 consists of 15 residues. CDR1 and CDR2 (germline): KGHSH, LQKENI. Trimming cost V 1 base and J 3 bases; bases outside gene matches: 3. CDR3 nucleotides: TGTGCCAGCTCACCACTCGGACAGGGTACAGATACGCAGTATTTT. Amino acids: CASSPLGQGTDTQYF.

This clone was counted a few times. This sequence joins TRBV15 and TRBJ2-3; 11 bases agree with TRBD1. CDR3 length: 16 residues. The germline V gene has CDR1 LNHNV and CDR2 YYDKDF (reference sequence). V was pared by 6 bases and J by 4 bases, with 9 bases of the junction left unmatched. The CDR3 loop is CATSSGQGARADTQYF. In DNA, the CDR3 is TGTGCCACCAGTTCCGGACAGGGGGCGAGGGCAGATACGCAGTATTTT.

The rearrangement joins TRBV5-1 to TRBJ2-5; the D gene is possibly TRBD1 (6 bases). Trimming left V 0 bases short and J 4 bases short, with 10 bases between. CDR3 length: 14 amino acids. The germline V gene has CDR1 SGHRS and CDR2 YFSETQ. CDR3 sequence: CASSLEAGAETQYF. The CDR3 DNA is TGCGCCAGCAGCTTGGAGGCAGGGGCAGAGACCCAGTACTTC.

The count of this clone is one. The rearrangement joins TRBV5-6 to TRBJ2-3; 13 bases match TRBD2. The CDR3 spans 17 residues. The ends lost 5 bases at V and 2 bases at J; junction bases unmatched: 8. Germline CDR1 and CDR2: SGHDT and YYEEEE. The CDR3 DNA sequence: TGTGCCAGCAGTCGTAGACTAGCGGGGGGCCCCACAGATACGCAGTATTTT. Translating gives CASSRRLAGGPTDTQYF.

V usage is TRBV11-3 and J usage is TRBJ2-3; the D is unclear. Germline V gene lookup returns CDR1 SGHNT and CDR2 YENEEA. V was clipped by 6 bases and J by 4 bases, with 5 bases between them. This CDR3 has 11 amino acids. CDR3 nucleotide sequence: TGTGCCAGCAGTTTCTCAGATACGCAGTATTTT. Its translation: CASSFSDTQYF. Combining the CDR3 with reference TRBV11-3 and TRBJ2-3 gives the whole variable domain EAGVVQSPRYKIIEKKQPVAFWCNPISGHNTLYWYLQNLGQGPELLIRYENEEAVDDSQLPKDRFSAERLKGVDSTLKIQPAELGDSAVYLCASSFSDTQYFGPGTRLTVL.

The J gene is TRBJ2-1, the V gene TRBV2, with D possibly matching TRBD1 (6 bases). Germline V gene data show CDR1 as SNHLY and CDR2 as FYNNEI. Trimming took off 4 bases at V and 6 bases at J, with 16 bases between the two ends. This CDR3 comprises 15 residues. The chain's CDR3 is CASSAEQGSPNEQFF. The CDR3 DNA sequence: TGTGCCAGCAGTGCCGAACAGGGATCCCCCAATGAGCAGTTCTTC.

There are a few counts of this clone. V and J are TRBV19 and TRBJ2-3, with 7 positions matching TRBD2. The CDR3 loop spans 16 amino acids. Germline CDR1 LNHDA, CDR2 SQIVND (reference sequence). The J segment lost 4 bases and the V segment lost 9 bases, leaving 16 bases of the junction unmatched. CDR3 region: CASSNGGGGRADTQYF. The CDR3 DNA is TGTGCCAGCTCCAATGGGGGTGGCGGGAGAGCAGATACGCAGTATTTT. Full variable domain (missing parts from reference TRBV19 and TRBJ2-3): DGGITQSPKYLFRKEGQNVTLSCEQNLNHDAMYWYRQDPGQGLRLIYYSQIVNDFQKGDIAEGYSVSREKKESFPLTVTSAQKNPTAFYLCASSNGGGGRADTQYFGPGTRLTVL.

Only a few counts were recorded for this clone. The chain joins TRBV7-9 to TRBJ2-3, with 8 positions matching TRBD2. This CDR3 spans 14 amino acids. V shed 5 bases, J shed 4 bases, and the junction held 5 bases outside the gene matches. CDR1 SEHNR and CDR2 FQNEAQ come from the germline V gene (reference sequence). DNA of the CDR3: TGTGCCAGCAGCGCGAGCGGGGGTGCAGATACGCAGTATTTT. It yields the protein CASSASGGADTQYF.

The CDR3 DNA reads TGTGCCAGCAGCTTCCAGGGGGCTGAATCTGGCTACACCTTC. It is translated as CASSFQGAESGYTF. The rearrangement links TRBV7-2 to TRBJ1-2; the match to TRBD1 covers 8 bases. The CDR3 loop spans 14 amino acids. Germline CDR1 is SGHTA and CDR2 is FQGNSA. V lost 3 bases, J lost 7 bases, and 7 bases stayed unmatched. The complete variable domain, with remaining parts taken from reference TRBV7-2 and TRBJ1-2, reads GAGVSQSPSNKVTEKGKDVELRCDPISGHTALYWYRQSLGQGLEFLIYFQGNSAPDKSGLPSDRFSAERTGGSVSTLTIQRTQQEDSAVYLCASSFQGAESGYTFGSGTRLTVV.

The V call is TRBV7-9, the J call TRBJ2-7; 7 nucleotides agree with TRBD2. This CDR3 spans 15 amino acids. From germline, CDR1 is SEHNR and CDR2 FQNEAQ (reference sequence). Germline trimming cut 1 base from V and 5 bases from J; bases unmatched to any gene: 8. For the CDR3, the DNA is TGTGCCAGCAGCTTAGTGGCTAGCGGCTTTGACGAGCAGTACTTC. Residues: CASSLVASGFDEQYF. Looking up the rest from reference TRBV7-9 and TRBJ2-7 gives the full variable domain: DTGVSQNPRHKITKRGQNVTFRCDPISEHNRLYWYRQTLGQGPEFLTYFQNEAQLEKSRLLSDRFSAERPKGSFSTLEIQRTEQGDSAMYLCASSLVASGFDEQYFGPGTRLTVT.